What follows are 8 T cell receptor beta chains derived from one specimen sequenced in a study of T cell responses to AZD1222 COVID-19 vaccine. Profiling relied on immunoSEQ multiplex PCR, and the TCRdb table lists in-frame clones only, not all of them. The data hold about 160,000 clones, with about 88% observed a single time. Sequences were derived from peripheral blood, sampled on day 0 of AZD1222 vaccination. Source of these receptors: an adult in good health.

The V gene is TRBV7-9, the J gene TRBJ2-3, with TRBD1 matching 8 bases. This CDR3 has 17 amino acids. V trimming: 5 bases; J trimming: 1 base; junction bases outside the gene matches: 11. Germline loops: CDR1 SEHNR, CDR2 FQNEAQ (reference sequence). The CDR3 DNA is TGTGCCAGCAGCCCCGCCCGGACAGGGCTCGGCACAGATACGCAGTATTTT. It is translated as CASSPARTGLGTDTQYF.

V usage is TRBV2 and J usage is TRBJ2-1, with TRBD1 identical over 7 bases. The CDR3 length is 12 residues. The germline V gene encodes CDR1 SNHLY and CDR2 FYNNEI. The junction had 9 bases not matched to a gene; V was cut back by 11 bases and J by 8 bases. For the CDR3, the DNA is TGTGCCTGTGAGGGACAGACCTATGAGCAGTTCTTC. Translating it yields CACEGQTYEQFF.

This chain joins TRBV28 and TRBJ2-3; D possibly matches TRBD1 or TRBD2 (5 bases each). CDR1 and CDR2 (germline): MDHEN, SYDVKM. Trimming left V 8 bases short and J 1 base short, with 10 bases between. The CDR3 spans 13 residues. The CDR3 loop is CASALGGTDTQYF. As DNA, the CDR3 is TGTGCCAGCGCTTTGGGGGGCACAGATACGCAGTATTTT.

This clone occurred once. The rearrangement joins TRBV24-1 to TRBJ1-2; a possible D gene is TRBD1 (6 bases). Germline lookup yields CDR1 KGHDR and CDR2 SFDVKD. This CDR3 is built from 13 residues. Between the trimmed V and J ends, which lost 4 bases and 5 bases, there was a span of 10 bases. In nucleotides, the CDR3 is TGTGCCACCAGTGAACCACAGGGATATGGCTACACCTTC. It is translated as CATSEPQGYGYTF.

The V gene is TRBV30, the J gene TRBJ2-3, with TRBD2 matching 10 bases. V shed 3 bases, J shed 3 bases, and the junction held 3 bases outside the gene matches. Germline CDR1 is GTSNPN and CDR2 is SVGIG (reference sequence). The length of the CDR3 is 14 residues. This CDR3 is CAWRGLAITDTQYF. Here the CDR3 DNA reads TGTGCCTGGAGGGGACTAGCGATTACAGATACGCAGTATTTT.

The gene calls are TRBV6-5 and TRBJ2-2, with D uncertain. The CDR3 has 14 amino acids. V lost 5 bases and J lost 1, with 8 bases in between. Germline V gene lookup returns CDR1 MNHEY and CDR2 SVGAGI. The CDR3 loop reads CASSPLMNTGELFF. DNA for the CDR3: TGTGCCAGCAGTCCCCTAATGAACACCGGGGAGCTGTTTTTT.

The V gene is TRBV27, the J gene TRBJ1-5; D gene uncertain. The CDR3 length is 13 residues. Germline CDR1 MNHEY, CDR2 SMNVEV (reference sequence). The germline V and J ends were trimmed by 5 bases and 7 bases, with 12 bases remaining between them. CDR3 sequence (DNA): TGTGCCAGCAGTACCGAAATCCACCAGCCCCAGCATTTT. It yields the protein CASSTEIHQPQHF.

This chain joins TRBV4-3 and TRBJ1-1; D is ambiguous. The germline V gene has CDR1 LGHNA and CDR2 YSLEER. The CDR3 totals 15 residues. Trimming pared 0 bases from V and 1 base from J, leaving 9 bases between. As DNA, the CDR3 is TGCGCCAGCAGCCAAGATTCAGGACGGAACACTGAAGCTTTCTTT. Amino acid sequence: CASSQDSGRNTEAFF.